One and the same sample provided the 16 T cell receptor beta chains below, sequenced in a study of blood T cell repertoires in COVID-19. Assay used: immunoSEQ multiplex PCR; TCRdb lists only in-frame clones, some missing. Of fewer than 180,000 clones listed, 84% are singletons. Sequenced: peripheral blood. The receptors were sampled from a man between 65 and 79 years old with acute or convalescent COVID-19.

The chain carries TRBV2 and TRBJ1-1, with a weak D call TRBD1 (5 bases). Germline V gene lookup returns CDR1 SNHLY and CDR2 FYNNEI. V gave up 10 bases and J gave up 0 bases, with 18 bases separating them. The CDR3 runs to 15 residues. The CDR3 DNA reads TGTGCCACCGGTGGCAGAGGCAGGGTGAACACTGAAGCTTTCTTT. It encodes CATGGRGRVNTEAFF.

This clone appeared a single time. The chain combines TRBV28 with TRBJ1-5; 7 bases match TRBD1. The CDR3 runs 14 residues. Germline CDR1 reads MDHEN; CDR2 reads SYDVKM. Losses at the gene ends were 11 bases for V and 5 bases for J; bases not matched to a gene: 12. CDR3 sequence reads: CAANRDRDYQPQHF. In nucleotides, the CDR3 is TGTGCCGCTAATCGAGACAGGGATTATCAGCCCCAGCATTTT. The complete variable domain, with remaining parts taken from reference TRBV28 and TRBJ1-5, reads DVKVTQSSRYLVKRTGEKVFLECVQDMDHENMFWYRQDPGLGLRLIYFSYDVKMKEKGDIPEGYSVSREKKERFSLILESASTNQTSMYLCAANRDRDYQPQHFGDGTRLSIL.

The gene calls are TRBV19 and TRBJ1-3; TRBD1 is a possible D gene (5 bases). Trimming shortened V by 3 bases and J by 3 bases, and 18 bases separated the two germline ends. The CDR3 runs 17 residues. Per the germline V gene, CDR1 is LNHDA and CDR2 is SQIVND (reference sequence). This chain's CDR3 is CASSIRVRYDGGNTIYF. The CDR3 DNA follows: TGTGCCAGTAGTATCAGGGTTCGGTACGACGGTGGAAACACCATATATTTT.

CDR3 sequence (DNA): TGTGCCAGCAGCGAGGGGACAGGGGGCTTCGGGCTAAACTACGAGCAGTACTTC. Residues: CASSEGTGGFGLNYEQYF. The V and J genes are TRBV9 and TRBJ2-7, with 12 bases identical to TRBD1. The trim removed 3 bases at V and 3 bases at J, leaving 13 bases unmatched. The germline V gene has CDR1 SGDLS and CDR2 YYNGEE. The CDR3 is 18 residues long.

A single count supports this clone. The CDR3 DNA follows: TGTGCCAGCAGCGGGACAAGTTCTAACTATGGCTACACCTTC. Amino acid sequence: CASSGTSSNYGYTF. The chain carries TRBV5-5 and TRBJ1-2; a possible D gene is TRBD1 (6 bases). Germline V gives CDR1 SGHKS, CDR2 YYEKEE (reference sequence). Deletions cut 4 bases from V and 0 bases from J, with 10 bases between. CDR3 size: 14 residues.

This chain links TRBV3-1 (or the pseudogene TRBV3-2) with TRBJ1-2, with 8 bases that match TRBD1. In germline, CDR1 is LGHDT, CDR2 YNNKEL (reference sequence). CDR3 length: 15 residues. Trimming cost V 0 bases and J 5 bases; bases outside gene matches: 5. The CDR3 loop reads CASSQDPGQAYGYTF. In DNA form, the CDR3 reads TGTGCCAGCAGCCAAGATCCGGGACAGGCGTATGGCTACACCTTC.

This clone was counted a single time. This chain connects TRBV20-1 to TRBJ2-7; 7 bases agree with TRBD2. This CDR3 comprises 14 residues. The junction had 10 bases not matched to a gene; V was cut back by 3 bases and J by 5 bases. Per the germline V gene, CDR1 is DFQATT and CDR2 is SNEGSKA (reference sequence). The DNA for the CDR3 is TGCAGTGCTAGTAGGGCGGGAGAGTTCCACGAGCAGTACTTC. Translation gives CSASRAGEFHEQYF.

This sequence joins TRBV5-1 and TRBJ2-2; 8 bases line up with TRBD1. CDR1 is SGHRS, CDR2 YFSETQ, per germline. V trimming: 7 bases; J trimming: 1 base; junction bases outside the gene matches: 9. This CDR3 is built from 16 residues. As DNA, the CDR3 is TGCGCCAGCCGATTTTCCGGGACAGGGAACACCGGGGAGCTGTTTTTT. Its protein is CASRFSGTGNTGELFF.

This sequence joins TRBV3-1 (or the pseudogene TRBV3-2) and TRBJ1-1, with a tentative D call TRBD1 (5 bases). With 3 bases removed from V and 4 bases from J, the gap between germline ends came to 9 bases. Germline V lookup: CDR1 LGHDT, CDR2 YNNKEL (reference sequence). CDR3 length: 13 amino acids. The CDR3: CASSHQGSTEAFF. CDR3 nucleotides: TGTGCCAGCAGCCACCAGGGATCCACTGAAGCTTTCTTT.

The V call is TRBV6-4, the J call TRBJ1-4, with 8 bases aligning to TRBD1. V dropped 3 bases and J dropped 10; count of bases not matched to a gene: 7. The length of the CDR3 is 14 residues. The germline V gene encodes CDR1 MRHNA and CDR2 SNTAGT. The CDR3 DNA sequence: TGTGCCAGCAGTGAATCCCAGGGGGCGGGAAAACTGTTTTTT. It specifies CASSESQGAGKLFF.

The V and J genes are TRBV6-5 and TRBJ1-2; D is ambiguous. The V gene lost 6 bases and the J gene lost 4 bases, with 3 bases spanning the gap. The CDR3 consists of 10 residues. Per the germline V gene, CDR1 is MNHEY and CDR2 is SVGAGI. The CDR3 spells CASSLYGYTF. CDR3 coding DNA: TGTGCCAGCAGCCTCTATGGCTACACCTTC.

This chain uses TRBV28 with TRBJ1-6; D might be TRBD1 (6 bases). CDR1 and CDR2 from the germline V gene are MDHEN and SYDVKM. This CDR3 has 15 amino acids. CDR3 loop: CATEAHRVDNSPLHF. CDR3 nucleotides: TGTGCTACCGAAGCGCACAGGGTCGATAATTCACCCCTCCACTTT.

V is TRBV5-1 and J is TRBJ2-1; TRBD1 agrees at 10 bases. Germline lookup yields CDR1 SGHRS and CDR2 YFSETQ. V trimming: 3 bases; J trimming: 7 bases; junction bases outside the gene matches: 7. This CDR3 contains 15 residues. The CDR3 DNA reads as TGCGCCAGCAGCTCCCGGGACAGGGGAGGGAATGAGCAGTTCTTC. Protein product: CASSSRDRGGNEQFF.

For the CDR3, the DNA is TGTGCCAGCAGCTTGGAGTCGGGTCCCCGCACAGATACGCAGTATTTT. Translation: CASSLESGPRTDTQYF. The chain recombines TRBV5-4 with TRBJ2-3; no firm D call. The CDR3 loop spans 16 amino acids. Trimming left V 0 bases short and J 1 base short, with 12 bases between. The germline CDR1 and CDR2 sequences are SGHNT and YYREEE (reference sequence).

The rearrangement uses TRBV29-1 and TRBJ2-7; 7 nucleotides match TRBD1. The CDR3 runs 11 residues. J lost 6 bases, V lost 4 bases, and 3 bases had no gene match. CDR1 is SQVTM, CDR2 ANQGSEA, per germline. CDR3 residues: CSVGSGGEQYF. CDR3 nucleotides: TGCAGCGTTGGGTCAGGGGGCGAGCAGTACTTC.

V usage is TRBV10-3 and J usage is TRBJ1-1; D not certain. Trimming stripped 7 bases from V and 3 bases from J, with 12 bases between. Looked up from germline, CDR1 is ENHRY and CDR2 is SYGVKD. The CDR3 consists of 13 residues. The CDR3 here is CAITGRPDTEAFF. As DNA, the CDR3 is TGTGCCATCACGGGTAGGCCGGACACTGAAGCTTTCTTT.